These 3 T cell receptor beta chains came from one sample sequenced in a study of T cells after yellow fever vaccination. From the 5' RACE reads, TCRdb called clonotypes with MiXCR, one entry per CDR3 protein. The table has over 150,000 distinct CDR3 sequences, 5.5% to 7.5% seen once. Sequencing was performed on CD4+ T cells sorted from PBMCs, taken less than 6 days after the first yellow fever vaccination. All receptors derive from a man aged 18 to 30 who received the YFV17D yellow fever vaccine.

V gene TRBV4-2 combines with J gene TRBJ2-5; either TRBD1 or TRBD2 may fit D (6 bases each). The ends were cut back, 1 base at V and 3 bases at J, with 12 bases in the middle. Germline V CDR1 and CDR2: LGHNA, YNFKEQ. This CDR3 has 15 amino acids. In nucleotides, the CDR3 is TGTGCCAGCAGCCAAGGGTGGGGGGCGGAAGAGACCCAGTACTTC. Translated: CASSQGWGAEETQYF.

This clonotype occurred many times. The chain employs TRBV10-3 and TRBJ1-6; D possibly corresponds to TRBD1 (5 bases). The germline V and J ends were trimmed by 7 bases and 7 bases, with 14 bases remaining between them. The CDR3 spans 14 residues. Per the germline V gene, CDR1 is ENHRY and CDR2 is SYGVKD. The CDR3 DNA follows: TGTGCCATCACTGTCGGGGGGATCAATTCACCCCTCCACTTT. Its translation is CAITVGGINSPLHF.

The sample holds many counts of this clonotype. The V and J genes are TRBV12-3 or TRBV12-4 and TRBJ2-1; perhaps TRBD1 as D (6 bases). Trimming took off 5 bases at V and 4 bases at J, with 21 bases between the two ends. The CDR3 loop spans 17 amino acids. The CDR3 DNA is TGTGCCAGCAGTAACACTCGGGGAGCAGGGGCTTACAATGAGCAGTTCTTC. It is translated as CASSNTRGAGAYNEQFF.